The subject of this entry is one T cell receptor beta chain. Its target is not known. The data derive from a study of T cell responses to AZD1222 COVID-19 vaccine. Study-wide background: Pooling covered second doses at about 4 or about 12 weeks.

Germline CDR1 is SGHNT and CDR2 is YYREEE (reference sequence). The CDR3 has 13 residues. With 3 bases clipped from V and 5 bases from J, the junction kept 3 bases outside the gene matches. Overall study results and limits: Only after the peak T cell response were repertoires sampled.

Data came from immunoSEQ multiplex PCR; TCRdb stores just in-frame clones and leaves some out. The data contain roughly 170,000 clones, roughly nine tenths of them seen just once; the ten biggest clones take up about 1.9%. This TCR derives from an adult in good health. The sequenced sample was peripheral blood, obtained on day 0 of AZD1222 vaccination. The chain joins TRBV5-4 to TRBJ1-2; the match to TRBD1 covers 8 bases. In DNA, the CDR3 is TGTGCCAGCAGCTCGGACAGGGTGTATGGCTACACCTTC. Protein sequence: CASSSDRVYGYTF.